This TCR beta chain was sequenced in a study of blood T cell repertoires in COVID-19. Across the whole study: Samples came from the United States, Italy and Spain, spanning acute and convalescent COVID-19. The cDNA or gDNA used as material had been derived from T cells, B-cell-depleted T cells, or PBMCs.

The ends lost 2 bases at V and 1 base at J; junction bases unmatched: 9. CDR1 and CDR2 (germline): MNHEY, SVGEGT. The length of the CDR3 is 17 residues. Allocation to cohorts depended on clinical history reported by the participants. Repertoires were generated with immunoSEQ multiplex PCR, while TCRdb's copy carries only in-frame clones and drops some. The sample includes 250,000 to 400,000 clones, around 85% seen only once; the top ten take around 1.8%. Specimen: PBMCs or T cells enriched from blood (not recorded which). The V gene is TRBV6-2 or TRBV6-3, the J gene TRBJ2-3; 7 nucleotides line up with TRBD1. The TCR originated in a woman aged 25 to 39 who had been exposed to COVID-19. This CDR3 is CASSYVSGQGGTDTQYF. The CDR3 DNA follows: TGTGCCAGCAGTTACGTTTCGGGTCAGGGGGGCACAGATACGCAGTATTTT.